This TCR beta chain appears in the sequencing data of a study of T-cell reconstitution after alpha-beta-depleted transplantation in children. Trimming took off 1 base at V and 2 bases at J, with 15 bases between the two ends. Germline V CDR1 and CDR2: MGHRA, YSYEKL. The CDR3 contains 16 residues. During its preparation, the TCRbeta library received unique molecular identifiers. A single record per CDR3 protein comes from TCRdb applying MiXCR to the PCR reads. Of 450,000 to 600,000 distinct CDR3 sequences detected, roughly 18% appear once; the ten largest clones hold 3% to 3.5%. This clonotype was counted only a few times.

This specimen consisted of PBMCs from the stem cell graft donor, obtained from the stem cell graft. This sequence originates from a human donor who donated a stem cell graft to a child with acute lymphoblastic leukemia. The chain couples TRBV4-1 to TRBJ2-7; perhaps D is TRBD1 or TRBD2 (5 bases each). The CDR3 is CASSQGIGTAAYEQYF. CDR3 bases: TGCGCCAGCAGCCAAGGGATCGGGACCGCTGCCTACGAGCAGTACTTC.